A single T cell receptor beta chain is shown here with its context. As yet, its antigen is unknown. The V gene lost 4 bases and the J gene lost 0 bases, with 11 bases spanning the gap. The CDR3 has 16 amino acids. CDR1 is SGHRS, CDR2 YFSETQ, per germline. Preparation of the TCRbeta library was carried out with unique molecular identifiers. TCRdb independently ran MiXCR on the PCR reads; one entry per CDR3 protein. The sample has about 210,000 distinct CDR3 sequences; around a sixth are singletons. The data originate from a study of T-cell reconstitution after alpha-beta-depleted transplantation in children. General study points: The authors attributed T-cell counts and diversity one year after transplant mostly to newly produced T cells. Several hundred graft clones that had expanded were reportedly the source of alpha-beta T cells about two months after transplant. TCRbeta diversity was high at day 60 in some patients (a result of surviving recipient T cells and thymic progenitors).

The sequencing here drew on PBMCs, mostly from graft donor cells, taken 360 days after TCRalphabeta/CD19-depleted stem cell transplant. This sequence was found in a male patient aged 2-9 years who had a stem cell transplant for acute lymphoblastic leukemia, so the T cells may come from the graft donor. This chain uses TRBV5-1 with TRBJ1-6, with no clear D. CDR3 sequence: CASSLDESSYNSPLHF. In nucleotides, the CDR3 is TGCGCCAGCAGCCTGGACGAGAGCTCCTATAATTCACCCCTCCACTTT.